The clone carrying this TCR beta chain was observed at least ten times. What it recognizes is unknown. Using its own MiXCR run on the 5' RACE reads, TCRdb lists one record per CDR3 protein. Of roughly 34,000 distinct CDR3 sequences in the sample, 4.1% were seen once. This specimen belongs to a study of early T cells in non-severe SARS-CoV-2 infection. For the study at large: Sequencing input comprised bulk RNA from unsorted whole blood; chain pairing was not available. Findings and limits, study-wide: The matching step, a VDJdb search, favored anti-spike CD8 responses and missed private and CD4 specificities.

The CDR3 length is 16 residues. V was clipped by 3 bases and J by 5 bases; unmatched bases: 8. Per the germline V gene, CDR1 is SGDLS and CDR2 is YYNGEE. Sequencing was carried out using whole blood. The clonotype was recovered from an adult who was a healthcare worker with PCR-confirmed SARS-CoV-2 infection or an uninfected control (not recorded which). The chain is built from TRBV9 and TRBJ1-6, with 7 bases lining up with TRBD1. CDR3 sequence reads: CASSAPTGTHNSPLHF. The CDR3 coding sequence is TGTGCCAGCAGCGCCCCGACAGGGACCCATAATTCACCCCTCCACTTT.